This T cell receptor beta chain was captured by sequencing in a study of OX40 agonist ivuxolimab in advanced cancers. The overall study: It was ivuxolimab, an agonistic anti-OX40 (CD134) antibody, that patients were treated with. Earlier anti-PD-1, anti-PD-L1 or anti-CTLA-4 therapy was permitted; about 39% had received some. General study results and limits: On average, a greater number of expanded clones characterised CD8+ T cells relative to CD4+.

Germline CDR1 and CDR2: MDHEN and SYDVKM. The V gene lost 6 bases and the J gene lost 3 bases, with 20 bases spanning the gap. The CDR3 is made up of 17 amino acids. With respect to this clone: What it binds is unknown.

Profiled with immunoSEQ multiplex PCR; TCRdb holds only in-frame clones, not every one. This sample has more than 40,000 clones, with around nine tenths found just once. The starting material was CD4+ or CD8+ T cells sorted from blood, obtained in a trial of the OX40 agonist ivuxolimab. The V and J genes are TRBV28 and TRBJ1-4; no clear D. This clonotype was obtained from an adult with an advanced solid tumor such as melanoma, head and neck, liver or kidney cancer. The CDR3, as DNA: TGTGCCAGCAGCTCGTTTGTGGAGGGCGCAGCTAATGAAAAACTGTTTTTT. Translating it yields CASSSFVEGAANEKLFF.